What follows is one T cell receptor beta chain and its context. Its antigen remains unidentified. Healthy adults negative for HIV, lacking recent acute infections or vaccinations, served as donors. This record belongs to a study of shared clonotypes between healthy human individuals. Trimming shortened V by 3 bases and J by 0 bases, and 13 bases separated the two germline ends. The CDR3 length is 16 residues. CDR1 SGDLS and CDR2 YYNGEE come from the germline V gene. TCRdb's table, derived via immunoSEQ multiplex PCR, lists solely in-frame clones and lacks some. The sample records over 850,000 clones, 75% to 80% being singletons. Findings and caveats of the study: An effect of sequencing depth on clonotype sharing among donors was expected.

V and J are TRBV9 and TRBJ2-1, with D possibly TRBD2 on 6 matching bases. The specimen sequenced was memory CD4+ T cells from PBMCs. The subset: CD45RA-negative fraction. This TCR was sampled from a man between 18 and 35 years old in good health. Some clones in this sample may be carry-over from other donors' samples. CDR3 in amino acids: CASSESSGRSYNEQFF. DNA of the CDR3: TGTGCCAGCAGCGAGAGTAGCGGACGCTCCTACAATGAGCAGTTCTTC. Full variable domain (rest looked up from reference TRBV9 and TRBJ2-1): DSGVTQTPKHLITATGQRVTLRCSPRSGDLSVYWYQQSLDQGLQFLIQYYNGEERAKGNILERFSAQQFPDLHSELNLSSLELGDSALYFCASSESSGRSYNEQFFGPGTRLTVL.